Described below is a single T cell receptor (beta chain) sequence and its context. No antigen is known for it. The sample belongs to a study of T cell repertoires in cytomegalovirus infection. The wider study: In public TCR beta signatures, there were indications of both CMV infection and matching HLA type. Broader study findings: Pooled public TCR beta family frequency picked out CMV carriers with the relevant HLA. Ex vivo, HLA-C-restricted CMV-specific TCR beta clonotypes prevailed over the rest of the response.

The CDR3 covers 15 residues. After removal of 2 bases from V and 3 bases from J, the junction contained 6 bases not matched to a gene. CDR1 is MNHEY and CDR2 is SVGEGT in the germline V gene. Each CDR3 protein is one row after TCRdb ran MiXCR on the reads. The sample includes some 700,000 distinct CDR3 sequences, approximately 34% of them seen just once. The specimen sequenced was PBMCs. The J gene is TRBJ2-7, the V gene TRBV6-2 or TRBV6-3; 8 nucleotides agree with TRBD2. This receptor was taken from a human donor in good health (CMV status not recorded). Some clones in this sample may be carry-over from other donors' samples. CDR3 bases: TGTGCCAGCAGTTACCCCGGGAGGGGGAACTACGAGCAGTACTTC. Protein: CASSYPGRGNYEQYF.